The sequence of this T cell receptor (beta chain) was determined in a study of T-cell memory formation after mild COVID-19. Study results and limitations: The main location of contracting CD4+ clones was CM and EM, and that of contracting CD8+ clones was EMRA. Several responding clones turned up in pre-infection memory, indicating that cross-reactive memory may have taken part. While clones contracting from day 15 to 85 were balanced between CD4 and CD8, later expanders leaned CD4+.

UMIs and sample barcodes were carried by the TCR alpha and TCR beta cDNA libraries that 5'RACE produced using constant-segment primers. TCRdb reprocessed the 5' RACE reads with MiXCR, giving one entry per CDR3 protein. The table lists approximately 290,000 distinct CDR3 sequences, approximately 8% of them singletons. This clonotype was seen at least ten times. Its specificity is unknown. Sequences were obtained from PBMCs or a T cell subset sorted from them (not recorded which). This TCR derives from a man aged 18 to 29 who had mild COVID-19 (a few samples of this study predate the infection). Cell type and time point are not known.

The chain's CDR3 is CASSLNGDRSSGNTIYF. The CDR3 nucleotides are TGCGCCAGCAGCTTGAATGGGGATCGCAGCTCTGGAAACACCATATATTTT. V is TRBV5-1 and J is TRBJ1-3; D not certain. The CDR3 consists of 17 residues. Trimming took 1 base from V and 0 from J, leaving 14 bases between them. Germline V gene sequence: CDR1 SGHRS, CDR2 YFSETQ.